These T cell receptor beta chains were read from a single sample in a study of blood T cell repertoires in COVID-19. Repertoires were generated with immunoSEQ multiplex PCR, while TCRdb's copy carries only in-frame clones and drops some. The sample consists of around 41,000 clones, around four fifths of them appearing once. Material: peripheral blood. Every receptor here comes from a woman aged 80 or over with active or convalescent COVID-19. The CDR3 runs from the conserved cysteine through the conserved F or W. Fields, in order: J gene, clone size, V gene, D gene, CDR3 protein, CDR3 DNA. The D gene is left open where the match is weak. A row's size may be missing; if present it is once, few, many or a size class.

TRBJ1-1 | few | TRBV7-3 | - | CASSLEVNTEAFF | TGTGCCAGCAGCTTAGAGGTAAACACTGAAGCTTTCTTT
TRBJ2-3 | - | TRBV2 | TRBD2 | CASRLAGTTDTQYF | TGTGCCAGCAGGCTAGCGGGCACCACAGATACGCAGTATTTT
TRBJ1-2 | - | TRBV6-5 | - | CASSSEGRIYGYTF | TGTGCCAGCAGTTCCGAGGGCCGTATCTATGGCTACACCTTC
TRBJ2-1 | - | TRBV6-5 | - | CASSRPSSYNEQFF | TGTGCCAGCAGTAGACCTAGCTCCTACAATGAGCAGTTCTTC
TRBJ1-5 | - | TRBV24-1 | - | CATSASNQPQHF | TGTGCCACCAGTGCCTCCAATCAGCCCCAGCATTTT
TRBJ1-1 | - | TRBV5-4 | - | CASSPSGGLGSTEAFF | TGTGCCAGCAGCCCATCTGGCGGACTCGGTAGCACTGAAGCTTTCTTT
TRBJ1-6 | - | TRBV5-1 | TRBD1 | CASSTRTGGDSPLHF | TGCGCCAGCAGCACCCGTACAGGGGGCGATTCACCCCTCCACTTT
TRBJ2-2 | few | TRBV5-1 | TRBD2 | CASSAGTTTGELFF | TGCGCCAGCAGTGCCGGGACTACCACCGGGGAGCTGTTTTTT
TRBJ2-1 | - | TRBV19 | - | CASSIYPRRWGGDNEQFF | TGTGCCAGTAGTATATACCCACGGAGGTGGGGCGGGGACAATGAGCAGTTCTTC
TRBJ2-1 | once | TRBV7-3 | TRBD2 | CASSLLAGDGNEQFF | TGTGCCAGCAGCTTACTAGCGGGAGACGGTAATGAGCAGTTCTTC
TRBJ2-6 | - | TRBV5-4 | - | CASSSVPGHTSGANVLTF | TGTGCCAGCAGCTCCGTCCCGGGACACACCTCTGGGGCCAACGTCCTGACTTTC
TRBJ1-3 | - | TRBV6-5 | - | CASPSDSSGNTIYF | TGTGCCAGCCCCTCCGACAGCTCTGGAAACACCATATATTTT
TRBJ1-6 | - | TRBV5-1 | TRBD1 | CASSLGQGAASPLHF | TGCGCCAGCAGCTTGGGACAGGGGGCGGCTTCACCCCTCCACTTT
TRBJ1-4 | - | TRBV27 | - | CASSLNGVATNEKLFF | TGTGCCAGCAGTTTAAACGGGGTTGCAACTAATGAAAAACTGTTTTTT
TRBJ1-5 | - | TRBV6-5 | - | CASNSAIASQPQHF | TGTGCCAGCAATTCCGCTATAGCAAGTCAGCCCCAGCATTTT
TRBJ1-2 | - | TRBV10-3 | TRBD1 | CAISESRQGVYGYTF | TGTGCCATCAGTGAGTCGAGACAGGGGGTCTATGGCTACACCTTC
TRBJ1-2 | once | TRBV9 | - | CASSVGGPLGYTF | TGTGCCAGCAGCGTGGGGGGACCCCTGGGCTACACCTTC
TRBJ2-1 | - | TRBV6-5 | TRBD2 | CASKTGGPYNEQFF | TGTGCCAGCAAAACGGGAGGGCCCTACAATGAGCAGTTCTTC
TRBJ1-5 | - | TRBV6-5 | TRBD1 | CASSFTGADQPQHF | TGTGCCAGCAGTTTCACAGGGGCGGATCAGCCCCAGCATTTT
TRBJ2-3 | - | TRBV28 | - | CASSSPTDTQYF | TGTGCCAGCAGTTCCCCTACCGATACGCAGTATTTT
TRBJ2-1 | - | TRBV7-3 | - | CASSQWGGAYNEQFF | TGTGCCAGCAGCCAGTGGGGCGGGGCTTACAATGAGCAGTTCTTC
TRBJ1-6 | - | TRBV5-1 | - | CASSGPGSSYNSPLHF | TGCGCCAGCAGCGGGCCGGGGAGCTCCTATAATTCACCCCTCCACTTT
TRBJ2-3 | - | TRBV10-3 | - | CAISKLGTDTQYF | TGTGCCATCAGTAAGTTAGGCACAGATACGCAGTATTTT
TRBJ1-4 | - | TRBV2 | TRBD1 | CASSSQGARNEKLFF | TGTGCCAGCAGTTCTCAGGGGGCGCGAAATGAAAAACTGTTTTTT
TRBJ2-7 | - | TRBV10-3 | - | CAISAEDYEQYF | TGTGCCATCAGTGCCGAGGACTACGAGCAGTACTTC
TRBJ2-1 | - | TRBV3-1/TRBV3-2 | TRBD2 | CASSQETSGSLGAAEQFF | TGTGCCAGCAGCCAAGAGACTAGCGGGAGTCTTGGAGCGGCTGAGCAGTTCTTC
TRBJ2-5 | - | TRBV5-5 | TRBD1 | CASSVTGQETQYF | TGTGCCAGCAGCGTGACAGGGCAAGAGACCCAGTACTTC
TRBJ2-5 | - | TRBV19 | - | CASSGGMTTQETQYF | TGTGCCAGTAGTGGAGGGATGACTACCCAAGAGACCCAGTACTTC
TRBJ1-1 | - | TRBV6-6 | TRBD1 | CASSSLQGATEAFF | TGTGCCAGCAGTTCCCTTCAGGGGGCCACTGAAGCTTTCTTT
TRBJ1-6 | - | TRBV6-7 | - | CARRGGNSPLHF | TGTGCTCGGCGGGGGGGAAATTCACCCCTCCACTTT
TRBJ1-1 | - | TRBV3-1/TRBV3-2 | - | CASSLSGGDTEAFF | TGTGCCAGCAGTCTCAGTGGGGGGGACACTGAAGCTTTCTTT
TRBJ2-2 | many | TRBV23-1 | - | CASSRSRVSGELFF | TGCGCCAGCAGTCGGAGCAGGGTTTCCGGGGAGCTGTTTTTT
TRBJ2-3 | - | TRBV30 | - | CAWRKESDTQYF | TGTGCCTGGAGGAAGGAGTCAGATACGCAGTATTTT
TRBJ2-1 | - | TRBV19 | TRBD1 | CARVTGGAYNEQFF | TGTGCCAGGGTCACAGGGGGCGCCTACAATGAGCAGTTCTTC
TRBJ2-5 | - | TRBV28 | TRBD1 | CASSFATGGETQYF | TGTGCCAGCAGTTTTGCCACAGGGGGAGAGACCCAGTACTTC
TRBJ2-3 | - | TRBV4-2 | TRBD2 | CASSPGLAGVDTQYF | TGTGCCAGCAGCCCGGGACTAGCGGGAGTAGATACGCAGTATTTT
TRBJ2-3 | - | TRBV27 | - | CASRERDSSTDTQYF | TGTGCCAGCAGAGAACGGGACTCTAGCACAGATACGCAGTATTTT
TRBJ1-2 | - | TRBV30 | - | CAWSTGQTPRGYTF | TGTGCCTGGAGTACAGGACAGACGCCGAGGGGCTACACCTTC
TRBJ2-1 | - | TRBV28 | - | CASRATNEQFF | TGTGCCAGCAGAGCTACTAATGAGCAGTTCTTC
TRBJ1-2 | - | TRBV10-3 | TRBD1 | CAIRIVGQGWYGYTF | TGTGCCATCAGGATAGTGGGACAGGGCTGGTATGGCTACACCTTC
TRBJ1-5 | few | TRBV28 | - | CASSTPEATQPQHF | TGTGCCAGCAGCACTCCCGAGGCGACTCAGCCCCAGCATTTT
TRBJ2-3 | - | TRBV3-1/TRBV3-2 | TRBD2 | CASSQLTTSGRADTQYF | TGTGCCAGCAGCCAACTAACGACTAGCGGGAGGGCAGATACGCAGTATTTT
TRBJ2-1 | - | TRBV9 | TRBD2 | CASSETSGGYNEQFF | TGTGCCAGCAGCGAAACTAGCGGCGGATACAATGAGCAGTTCTTC
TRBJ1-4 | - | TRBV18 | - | CASSPVRDNEKLFF | TGTGCCAGCTCACCCGTCCGGGATAATGAAAAACTGTTTTTT
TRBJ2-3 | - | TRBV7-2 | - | CASSQLHTDTQYF | TGTGCCAGCAGTCAATTACATACAGATACGCAGTATTTT